The 21 T cell receptor beta chains below come from one sample, sequenced in a study of beta chain features in type 1 diabetes. These receptors lack a known antigen. What was sequenced were expressed TCRB transcripts, since all of the isolated RNA had been reverse transcribed. Profiled with immunoSEQ multiplex PCR; TCRdb holds only in-frame clones, not every one. The table lists approximately 150,000 clones, 10% to 15% of them singletons. The study, taken as a whole, reports: Type 1 diabetes patients had moderately but significantly shorter TCRB CDR3s in all four CD4+ subsets.

Material: central memory CD4+ T cells from blood. These receptors came from a man younger than 30 with type 1 diabetes.

The sample holds a few counts of this clone. The DNA of the CDR3 is TGTGCCAGCAGCGTAGTCTTGCTAGGCGATGGCTACACCTTC. Residues: CASSVVLLGDGYTF. The chain couples TRBV9 to TRBJ1-2, with D uncertain. This CDR3 is 14 amino acids long. CDR1 SGDLS and CDR2 YYNGEE come from the germline V gene. Trimming removed 0 bases at V and 6 bases at J, with 12 bases between.

V is TRBV19 and J is TRBJ1-2; possible D gene TRBD1, 5 bases. Trimming removed 9 bases from V and 0 bases from J, with 17 bases in between. CDR3 length equals 15 residues. Germline lookup yields CDR1 LNHDA and CDR2 SQIVND (reference sequence). The CDR3 loop reads CASSPGGAANYGYTF. CDR3 DNA: TGTGCCAGCAGCCCGGGTGGGGCGGCTAACTATGGCTACACCTTC.

The chain recombines TRBV18 with TRBJ2-2; weak D call: TRBD2 (6 bases). The V gene's germline CDR1 is KGHSH and CDR2 LQKENI. Deletions cut 4 bases from V and 4 bases from J, with 13 bases between. This CDR3 is built from 15 residues. CDR3 DNA sequence: TGTGCCAGCTCACTATACGAGCGGGTCACCGGGGAGCTGTTTTTT. Translating gives CASSLYERVTGELFF.

This clone was seen a handful of times. A read error may explain this, as a much larger clone is one base away. The rearrangement joins TRBV6-6 to TRBJ2-7; TRBD1 or TRBD2 may be the D gene (5 bases each). V lost 8 bases and J lost 0, with 5 bases in between. This CDR3 spans 11 amino acids. CDR1 MNHNY and CDR2 SVGAGI come from the germline V gene (reference sequence). The CDR3 loop reads CASGGSYEQYF. The CDR3 coding sequence is TGTGCCAGCGGGGGCTCCTACGAGCAGTACTTC.

This clone appeared many times. The chain couples TRBV4-1 to TRBJ1-1; D is unresolved. This CDR3 contains 14 residues. In germline, CDR1 is MGHRA, CDR2 YSYEKL. The germline V and J ends were trimmed by 1 base and 1 base, with 7 bases remaining between them. The CDR3 loop reads CASSQVYKNTEAFF. In DNA, the CDR3 is TGCGCCAGCAGCCAAGTATACAAGAACACTGAAGCTTTCTTT.

A few counts support this clone. V gene TRBV5-1 combines with J gene TRBJ1-4; 7 positions match TRBD1. This CDR3 spans 14 amino acids. V lost 4 bases and J lost 4; bases outside the gene matches: 4. Germline CDR1 is SGHRS and CDR2 is YFSETQ. The CDR3 loop is CASSPGQNNEKLFF. The CDR3 DNA follows: TGCGCCAGCAGCCCGGGACAGAATAATGAAAAACTGTTTTTT.

The table lists this clone with a few counts. J is TRBJ2-3 and V is TRBV6-1; D is undetermined. The germline V gene has CDR1 MNHNS and CDR2 SASEGT. There are 13 residues in the CDR3. Trimming removed 0 bases at V and 6 bases at J, with 7 bases between. The CDR3 sequence is CASSEALGDTQYF. CDR3 in DNA: TGTGCCAGCAGTGAAGCGTTGGGGGATACGCAGTATTTT.

The chain is built from TRBV7-8 and TRBJ2-5; 9 bases are shared with TRBD2. Germline V gives CDR1 SGHVS, CDR2 FQNEAQ. There are 16 residues in the CDR3. V lost 5 bases and J lost 4; bases outside the gene matches: 11. In DNA form, the CDR3 reads TGTGCCAGCAGCCGCCGGGTAGCGGGGGTCGGAGAGACCCAGTACTTC. It codes for CASSRRVAGVGETQYF.

This sequence joins TRBV18 and TRBJ1-3; TRBD1 agrees at 7 bases. The germline V gene encodes CDR1 KGHSH and CDR2 LQKENI. J lost 4 bases, V lost 5 bases, and 11 bases had no gene match. CDR3 length: 16 amino acids. The CDR3 is CASSEGQQRRGNTIYF. DNA for the CDR3: TGTGCCAGCTCAGAGGGACAGCAGCGAAGAGGAAACACCATATATTTT.

This clone turned up a few times. The J gene is TRBJ2-2, the V gene TRBV15; 7 bases line up with TRBD2. Germline lookup yields CDR1 LNHNV and CDR2 YYDKDF (reference sequence). The ends lost 5 bases at V and 8 bases at J; junction bases unmatched: 5. The CDR3 runs 13 residues. The CDR3: CATSGDYRGELFF. The CDR3 region has the DNA TGTGCCACCAGCGGGGACTACCGGGGGGAGCTGTTTTTT.

This clone has just a few counts. The rearrangement links TRBV30 to TRBJ1-3; a weak D match, TRBD1 (6 bases). The CDR3 consists of 13 residues. Germline V gene data show CDR1 as GTSNPN and CDR2 as SVGIG (reference sequence). V was cut by 4 bases and J by 4 bases, with 11 bases left in between. Here the CDR3 reads CAWTGQSGNTIYF. In DNA, the CDR3 is TGTGCCTGGACCGGACAGAGCGGAAACACCATATATTTT.

This chain's CDR3 is CAWSPGFPEAFF. CDR3 coding DNA: TGTGCCTGGAGTCCCGGATTTCCTGAAGCTTTCTTT. The chain joins TRBV30 to TRBJ1-1; D is unclear. CDR3 size: 12 residues. V was trimmed by 2 bases and J by 6 bases, leaving 10 bases between them. CDR1 and CDR2 from the germline V gene are GTSNPN and SVGIG (reference sequence).

There are a few counts of this clone. The chain links TRBV7-9 to TRBJ2-3; 9 bases match TRBD1. Trimming removed 4 bases from V and 0 bases from J; junction bases left unmatched: 11. The CDR3 covers 18 residues. CDR1 is SEHNR and CDR2 is FQNEAQ in the germline V gene (reference sequence). The CDR3 loop reads CASSSRTGELYSTDTQYF. CDR3 nucleotides: TGTGCCAGCAGCTCAAGGACAGGGGAACTGTACAGCACAGATACGCAGTATTTT.

This clone has just a few counts. The chain has TRBV14 and TRBJ2-7; a possible D gene is TRBD1 (6 bases). The CDR3 is 14 amino acids. Trimming took 4 bases from V and 1 from J, leaving 11 bases between them. Germline loops: CDR1 SGHDN, CDR2 FVKESK. The CDR3 DNA is TGTGCCAGCAGCCCTGCAGGGGTGTCCTACGAGCAGTACTTC. Its protein is CASSPAGVSYEQYF.

The chain couples TRBV5-4 to TRBJ1-1; a possible D gene is TRBD1 (6 bases). This CDR3 comprises 15 residues. Germline CDR1 and CDR2: SGHNT and YYREEE (reference sequence). Trimming pared 4 bases from V and 3 bases from J, leaving 16 bases between. The CDR3, as DNA: TGTGCCAGCAGCATCAGACAGGTGGGGTACACTGAAGCTTTCTTT. Translation gives CASSIRQVGYTEAFF.

The J gene is TRBJ2-3, the V gene TRBV5-1; perhaps D is TRBD1 or TRBD2 (6 bases each). The CDR3 has 17 residues. Germline V lookup: CDR1 SGHRS, CDR2 YFSETQ. V was trimmed by 0 bases and J by 4 bases, leaving 18 bases between them. The CDR3 sequence is CASSLGPGAAASDTQYF. CDR3 bases: TGCGCCAGCAGCTTGGGCCCGGGGGCAGCTGCGTCAGATACGCAGTATTTT. Full variable domain (missing parts from reference TRBV5-1 and TRBJ2-3): KAGVTQTPRYLIKTRGQQVTLSCSPISGHRSVSWYQQTPGQGLQFLFEYFSETQRNKGNFPGRFSGRQFSNSRSEMNVSTLELGDSALYLCASSLGPGAAASDTQYFGPGTRLTVL.

Ten or more counts support this clone. The V and J genes are TRBV7-6 and TRBJ2-5; 9 bases align to TRBD1. V lost 5 bases and J lost 5; bases outside the gene matches: 9. CDR1 and CDR2 (germline): SGHVS, FNYEAQ. The CDR3 extends over 15 amino acids. CDR3 in amino acids: CASSLTGGGGETQYF. The CDR3 DNA is TGTGCCAGCAGCCTCACAGGGGGCGGAGGGGAGACCCAGTACTTC.

J is TRBJ2-3 and V is TRBV7-9; D is possibly TRBD1 or TRBD2 (5 bases each). Trimming cost V 3 bases and J 2 bases, with 18 bases left between them. This CDR3 is built from 17 residues. The V gene's germline CDR1 is SEHNR and CDR2 FQNEAQ (reference sequence). The CDR3 DNA reads TGTGCCAGCAGCTTCTCCGGGGCCCGTGGTACCACAGATACGCAGTATTTT. Protein sequence: CASSFSGARGTTDTQYF.

This clone was detected a few times. V usage is TRBV15 and J usage is TRBJ2-3; 7 bases match TRBD2. After removal of 7 bases from V and 2 bases from J, the junction contained 3 bases not matched to a gene. Germline values: CDR1 LNHNV, CDR2 YYDKDF (reference sequence). This CDR3 spans 13 amino acids. Written as DNA, the CDR3 is TGTGCCACCAAAGCGGGGTTCACAGATACGCAGTATTTT. Translating gives CATKAGFTDTQYF.

The chain has TRBV29-1 and TRBJ1-4; D gene ambiguous. The CDR3 is made up of 14 amino acids. With 4 bases removed from V and 2 bases from J, the gap between germline ends came to 11 bases. Germline CDR1 reads SQVTM; CDR2 reads ANQGSEA. The DNA for the CDR3 is TGCAGCGTTGGGGGTACGGGGACTAATGAAAAACTGTTTTTT. Its translation: CSVGGTGTNEKLFF.

J is TRBJ2-2 and V is TRBV29-1; D gene ambiguous. There are 12 residues in the CDR3. Germline-derived CDR1 and CDR2 are SQVTM and ANQGSEA. CDR3 loop: CSDEEYTGELFF. For the CDR3, the DNA is TGCAGTGATGAGGAATACACCGGGGAGCTGTTTTTT.